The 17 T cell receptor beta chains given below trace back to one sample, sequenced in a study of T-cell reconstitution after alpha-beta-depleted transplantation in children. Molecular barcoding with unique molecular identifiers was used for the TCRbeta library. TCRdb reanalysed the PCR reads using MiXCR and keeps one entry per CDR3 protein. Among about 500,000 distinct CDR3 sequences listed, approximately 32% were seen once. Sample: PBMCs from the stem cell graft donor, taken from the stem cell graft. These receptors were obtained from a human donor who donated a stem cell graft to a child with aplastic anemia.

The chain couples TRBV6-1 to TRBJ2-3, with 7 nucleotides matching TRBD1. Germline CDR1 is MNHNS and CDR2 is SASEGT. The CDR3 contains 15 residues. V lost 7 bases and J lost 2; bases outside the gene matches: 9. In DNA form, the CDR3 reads TGTGCCAGCACCCCAGGACAGGCGGTCACAGATACGCAGTATTTT. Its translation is CASTPGQAVTDTQYF.

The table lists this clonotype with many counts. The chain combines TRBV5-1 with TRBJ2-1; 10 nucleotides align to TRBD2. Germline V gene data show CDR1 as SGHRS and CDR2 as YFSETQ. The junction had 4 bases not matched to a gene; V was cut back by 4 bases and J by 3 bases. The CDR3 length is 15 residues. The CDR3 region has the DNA TGCGCCAGCAGCCCAGGACTAGCGGACTACAATGAGCAGTTCTTC. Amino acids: CASSPGLADYNEQFF.

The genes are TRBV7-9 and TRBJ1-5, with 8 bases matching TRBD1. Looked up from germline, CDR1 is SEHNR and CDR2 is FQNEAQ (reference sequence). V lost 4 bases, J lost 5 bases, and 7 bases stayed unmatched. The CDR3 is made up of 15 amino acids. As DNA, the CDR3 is TGTGCCAGCAGCTCGACCCAGGGGGCGGATCAGCCCCAGCATTTT. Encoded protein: CASSSTQGADQPQHF.

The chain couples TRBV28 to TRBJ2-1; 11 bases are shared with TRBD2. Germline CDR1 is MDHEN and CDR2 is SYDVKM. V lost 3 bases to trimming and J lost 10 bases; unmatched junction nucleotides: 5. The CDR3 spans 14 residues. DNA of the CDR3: TGTGCCAGCAGTTTGGGGGGACTAGCGGAGGAGCAGTTCTTC. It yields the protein CASSLGGLAEEQFF.

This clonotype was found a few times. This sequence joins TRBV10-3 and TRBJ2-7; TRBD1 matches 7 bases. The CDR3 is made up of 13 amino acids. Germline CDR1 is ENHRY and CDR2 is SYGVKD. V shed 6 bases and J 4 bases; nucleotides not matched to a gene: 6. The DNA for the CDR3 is TGTGCCATCAGCCGGACAGGAGATTACGAGCAGTACTTC. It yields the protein CAISRTGDYEQYF.

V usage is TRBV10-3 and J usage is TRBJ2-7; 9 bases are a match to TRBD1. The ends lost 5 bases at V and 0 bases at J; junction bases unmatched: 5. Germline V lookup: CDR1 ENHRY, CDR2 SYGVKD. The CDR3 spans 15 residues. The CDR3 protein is CAISNRDRASYEQYF. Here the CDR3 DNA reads TGTGCCATCAGTAACCGGGACAGGGCCTCCTACGAGCAGTACTTC.

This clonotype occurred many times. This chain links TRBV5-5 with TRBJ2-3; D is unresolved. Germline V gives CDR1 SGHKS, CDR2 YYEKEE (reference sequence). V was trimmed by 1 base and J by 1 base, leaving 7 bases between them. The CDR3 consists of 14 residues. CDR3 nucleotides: TGTGCCAGCAGCTTGTCTCGGGGCACAGATACGCAGTATTTT. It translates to CASSLSRGTDTQYF.

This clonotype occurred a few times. As DNA, the CDR3 is TGTGCCAGCAGCCGAGAGTGGACAGGGGGAAATCAGCCCCAGCATTTT. This encodes CASSREWTGGNQPQHF. V is TRBV7-2 and J is TRBJ1-5, with 10 bases identical to TRBD1. V shed 5 bases and J 4 bases; nucleotides not matched to a gene: 8. The CDR3 sequence is 16 residues long. From germline, CDR1 is SGHTA and CDR2 FQGNSA.

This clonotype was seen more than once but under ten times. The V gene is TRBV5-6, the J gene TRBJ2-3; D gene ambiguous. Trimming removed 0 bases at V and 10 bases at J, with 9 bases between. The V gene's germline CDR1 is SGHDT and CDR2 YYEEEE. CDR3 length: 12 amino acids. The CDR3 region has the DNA TGTGCCAGCAGCTTGGGGGGAATTCCGCAGTATTTT. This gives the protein CASSLGGIPQYF. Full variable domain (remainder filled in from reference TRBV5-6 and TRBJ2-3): DAGVTQSPTHLIKTRGQQVTLRCSPKSGHDTVSWYQQALGQGPQFIFQYYEEEERQRGNFPDRFSGHQFPNYSSELNVNALLLGDSALYLCASSLGGIPQYFGPGTRLTVL.

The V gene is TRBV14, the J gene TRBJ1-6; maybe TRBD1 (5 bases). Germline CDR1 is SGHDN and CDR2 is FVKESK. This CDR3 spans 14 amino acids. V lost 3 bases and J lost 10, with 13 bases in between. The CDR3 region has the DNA TGTGCCAGCAGCCACGGGACGATTGGATCACCCCTCCACTTT. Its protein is CASSHGTIGSPLHF. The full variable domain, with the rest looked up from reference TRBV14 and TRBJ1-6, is EAGVTQFPSHSVIEKGQTVTLRCDPISGHDNLYWYRRVMGKEIKFLLHFVKESKQDESGMPNNRFLAERTGGTYSTLKVQPAELEDSGVYFCASSHGTIGSPLHFGNGTRLTVT.

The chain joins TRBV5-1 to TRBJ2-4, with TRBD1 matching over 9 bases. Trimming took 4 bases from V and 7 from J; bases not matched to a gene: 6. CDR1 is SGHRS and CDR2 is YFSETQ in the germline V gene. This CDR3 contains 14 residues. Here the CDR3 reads CASSDSGQGNIQYF. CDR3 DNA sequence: TGCGCCAGCAGCGACTCGGGACAGGGCAACATTCAGTACTTC.

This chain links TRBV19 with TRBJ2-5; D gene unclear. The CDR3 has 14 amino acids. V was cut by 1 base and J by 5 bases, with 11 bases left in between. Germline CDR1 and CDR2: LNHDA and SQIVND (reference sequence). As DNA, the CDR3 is TGTGCCAGTAGTATAGTGGACGGGTACGAGACCCAGTACTTC. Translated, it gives CASSIVDGYETQYF.

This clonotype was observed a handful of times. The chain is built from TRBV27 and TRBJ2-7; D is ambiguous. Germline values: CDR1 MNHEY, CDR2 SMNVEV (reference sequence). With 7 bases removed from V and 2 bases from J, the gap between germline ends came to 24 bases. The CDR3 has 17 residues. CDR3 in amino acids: CASTQRAEAVLPYEQYF. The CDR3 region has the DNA TGTGCCAGCACCCAAAGGGCGGAAGCAGTCCTACCCTACGAGCAGTACTTC.

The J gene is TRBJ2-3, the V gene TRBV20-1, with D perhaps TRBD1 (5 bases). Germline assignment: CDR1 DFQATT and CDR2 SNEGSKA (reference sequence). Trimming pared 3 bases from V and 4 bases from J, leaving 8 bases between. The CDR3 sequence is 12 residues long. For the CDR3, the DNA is TGCAGTGCTAGGCCCAGGGCAGATACGCAGTATTTT. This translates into CSARPRADTQYF.

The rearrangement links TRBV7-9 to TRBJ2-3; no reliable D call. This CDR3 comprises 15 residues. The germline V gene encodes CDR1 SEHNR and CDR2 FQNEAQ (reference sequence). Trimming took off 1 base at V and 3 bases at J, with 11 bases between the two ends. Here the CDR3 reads CASSLVPSTTDTQYF. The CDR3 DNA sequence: TGTGCCAGCAGCTTAGTTCCCTCCACAACAGATACGCAGTATTTT.

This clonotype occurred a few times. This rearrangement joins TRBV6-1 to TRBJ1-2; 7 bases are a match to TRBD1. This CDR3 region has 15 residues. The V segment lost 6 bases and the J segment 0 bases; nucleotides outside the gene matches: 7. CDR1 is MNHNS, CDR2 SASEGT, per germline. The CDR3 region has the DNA TGTGCCAGCAGAGAGGGGACAGCCACTAACTATGGCTACACCTTC. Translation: CASREGTATNYGYTF.

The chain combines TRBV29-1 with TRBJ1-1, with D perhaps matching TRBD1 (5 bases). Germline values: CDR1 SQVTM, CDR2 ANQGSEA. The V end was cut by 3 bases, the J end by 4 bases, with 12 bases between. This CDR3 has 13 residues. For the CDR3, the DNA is TGCAGCGTTGACGTGCAGGGTGGCACTGAAGCTTTCTTT. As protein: CSVDVQGGTEAFF.